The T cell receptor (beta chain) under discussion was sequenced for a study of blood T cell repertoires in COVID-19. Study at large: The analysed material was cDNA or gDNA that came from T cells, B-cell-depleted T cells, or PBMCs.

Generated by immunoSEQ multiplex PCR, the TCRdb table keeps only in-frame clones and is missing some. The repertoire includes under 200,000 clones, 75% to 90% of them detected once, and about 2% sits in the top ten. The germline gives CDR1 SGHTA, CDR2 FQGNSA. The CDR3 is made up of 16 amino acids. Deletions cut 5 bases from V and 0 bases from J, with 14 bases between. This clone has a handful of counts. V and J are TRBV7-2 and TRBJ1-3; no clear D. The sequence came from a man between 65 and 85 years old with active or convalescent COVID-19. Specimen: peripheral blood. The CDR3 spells CASSPRGSYSGNTIYF. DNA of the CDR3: TGTGCCAGCAGCCCACGGGGATCTTACTCTGGAAACACCATATATTTT.